This note documents a single T cell receptor (beta chain) sequence. The identical CDR3 is also encoded by other nucleotide sequences in the sample. Time point described: baseline pretreatment blood. Sample treatment: 15 Gy SBRT to primary tumor, nephrectomy 4 weeks later. TCRdb's table, derived via immunoSEQ multiplex PCR, lists solely in-frame clones and lacks some. This sample has some 110,000 clones; around 83% occur once, and the top ten carry approximately 3%. The sample originates from a study of radiation and T cells in renal cell carcinoma. Trimming removed 0 bases from V and 6 bases from J, with 6 bases in between. The CDR3 runs 13 residues. Germline-derived CDR1 and CDR2 are MGHRA and YSYEKL.

The specimen comprised blood, sampled from a patient whose treatment included radiotherapy and nephrectomy. The source of this sequence is a woman aged 60 to 75 with renal cell carcinoma. The chain is built from TRBV4-1 and TRBJ2-1; no clear D gene. The CDR3 here is CASSQEQGNEQFF. In DNA, the CDR3 is TGCGCCAGCAGCCAAGAACAAGGCAATGAGCAGTTCTTC.